This TCR beta chain is from a study of shared clonotypes between healthy human individuals. Here immunoSEQ multiplex PCR was the method, and the copy in TCRdb shows in-frame clones only, minus some. The sample lists 850,000 to 1,200,000 clones, around four fifths occurring once. This CDR3 contains 15 residues. CDR1 SGDLS and CDR2 YYNGEE come from the germline V gene. V shed 6 bases and J shed 3 bases, with 19 bases lying between them. Sequencing used memory CD4+ T cells sorted from blood. As to subset: CD45RA-negative fraction. The clonotype was recovered from a young man in good health. The chain links TRBV9 to TRBJ2-7; D might be TRBD1 (8 bases). As DNA, the CDR3 is TGTGCCAGCACCCCAGGGGGCGGGGGCGGCTACGAGCAGTACTTC. It specifies CASTPGGGGGYEQYF.